This TCR beta chain was sequenced during a study of blood T cell repertoires in COVID-19. Turning to the study itself: Some COVID-19 samples were acute and others convalescent; all came from the United States, Italy and Spain. The cDNA or gDNA used as material had been derived from T cells, B-cell-depleted T cells, or PBMCs.

This clone was counted once. Original methodology: From reference gene primer amplification, estimates of nucleated cell counts were derived. Libraries were prepared by immunoSEQ multiplex PCR; TCRdb keeps only in-frame clonotypes and omits some of them. V and J calls and clone size are copied from that table; D and trimming were computed from the DNA. The repertoire consists of about 68,000 clones, with 87% occurring once and the leading ten covering roughly 3.6%. CDR1 is MNHEY, CDR2 SVGAGI, per germline. The CDR3 is 15 residues long. V lost 6 bases and J lost 3; bases outside the gene matches: 5. Seattle patients were enrolled during active infection and followed longitudinally.

The TCR originated in a woman aged 45-65 years with COVID-19, enrolled during active disease. The source material was peripheral blood. The chain joins TRBV6-5 to TRBJ2-6, with 7 bases fitting TRBD1. The CDR3 loop reads CASSLTGNGANVLTF. The DNA of the CDR3 is TGTGCCAGCAGCCTGACAGGGAATGGGGCCAACGTCCTGACTTTC.